The T cell receptor beta chain described here comes from a study of identical twins. Study-level results: Compared with models, monozygotic twins showed more out-of-frame TCR alpha sharing. Memory repertoires lacked the insertion deficit that abundant cord blood beta clonotypes showed.

With V trimmed by 4 bases and J by 5 bases, 4 bases remained unmatched. CDR1 and CDR2 (germline): MNHEY, SMNVEV (reference sequence). The CDR3 is made up of 14 amino acids. This clonotype was counted a few times. As yet, its antigen is unknown. TCRdb recomputed calls from the 5' RACE reads with MiXCR, one row per CDR3 protein. This table holds roughly 540,000 distinct CDR3 sequences, about 20% found once. These data were also reused for a study on T cells expressing NK-cell markers. That report notes: There were seven HCMV-seropositive donors and one seronegative donor among the eight sequenced.

This chain connects TRBV27 to TRBJ2-2, with 7 bases fitting TRBD1. The sequence came from a woman aged 18-29 years in good health. Sequencing input: CD4+ T cells sorted from blood. CDR3 bases: TGTGCCAGCAGTTCGACAGGGTGGACCGGGGAGCTGTTTTTT. Amino acids: CASSSTGWTGELFF.